These T cell receptor beta chains were read from a single sample in a study of T cell changes during pregnancy in multiple sclerosis. The data were produced by immunoSEQ multiplex PCR, yet TCRdb's version contains in-frame clones alone and is incomplete. Of tens of thousands of clones in the sample, about nine tenths were seen once. Sequencing used CD4+ T cells from peripheral blood mononuclear cells, obtained in the third trimester of pregnancy. Every receptor here comes from a female donor with multiple sclerosis, enrolled in a pregnancy study. The CDR3 runs from the conserved cysteine through the conserved F or W. D genes are given only for firm matches. Size tells how often a clone was seen (once, few, many) or the class of an expanded clone, and some rows leave it out.

d_gene	len	v_gene	j_gene	abundance	CDR3aa	CDR3nt
TRBD2	15	TRBV5-3	TRBJ2-7	once	CARGQTGTSGSEQYF	TGTGCCAGGGGTCAGACCGGGACTAGCGGGAGCGAGCAGTACTTC
.	15	TRBV14	TRBJ2-1	.	CASSLTRASGNEQFF	TGTGCCAGCAGCCTGACTAGGGCATCAGGGAATGAGCAGTTCTTC
.	15	TRBV7-2	TRBJ2-7	.	CASSSDRPLVYEQYF	TGTGCCAGCAGCTCCGACAGGCCGCTGGTGTACGAGCAGTACTTC
.	15	TRBV9	TRBJ2-1	.	CASSVAPSIGNEQFF	TGTGCCAGCAGCGTAGCCCCTAGCATCGGCAATGAGCAGTTCTTC
TRBD2	14	TRBV6-1	TRBJ2-7	.	CASPGGAGFSEQYF	TGTGCCAGTCCCGGGGGGGCCGGCTTTTCCGAGCAGTACTTC
TRBD1	14	TRBV27	TRBJ1-3	few	CASSPTGLGNTIYF	TGTGCCAGCAGCCCGACAGGGTTGGGAAACACCATATATTTT
TRBD2	20	TRBV9	TRBJ2-6	once	CASSGDPGTSGRTGANVLTF	TGTGCCAGCAGCGGGGATCCCGGGACTAGCGGGAGGACTGGGGCCAACGTCCTGACTTTC
.	14	TRBV19	TRBJ1-5	.	CASSRGTWGQPQHF	TGTGCCAGTAGTAGAGGGACTTGGGGTCAGCCCCAGCATTTT
.	13	TRBV6-5	TRBJ1-4	once	CGSTAGRGEKLFF	TGTGGCTCCACGGCGGGGCGAGGTGAAAAACTGTTTTTT
.	14	TRBV19	TRBJ1-3	.	CASREGARGNTIYF	TGTGCCAGTAGAGAAGGGGCGCGAGGAAACACCATATATTTT
.	15	TRBV10-1	TRBJ2-2	.	CASSEGDSAAGELFF	TGCGCCAGCAGTGAGGGAGACAGCGCCGCGGGGGAGCTGTTTTTT
TRBD1	16	TRBV27	TRBJ1-2	.	CASSAGTGLFNYGYTF	TGTGCCAGCAGTGCCGGGACAGGCCTATTTAACTATGGCTACACCTTC
TRBD1	16	TRBV6-6	TRBJ1-5	.	CASSPPGTGNNQPQHF	TGTGCCAGCAGCCCACCCGGGACAGGGAACAATCAGCCCCAGCATTTT
TRBD2	17	TRBV5-1	TRBJ2-5	once	CASSYGLAGMGQETQYF	TGCGCCAGCAGCTACGGGCTAGCGGGGATGGGACAAGAGACCCAGTACTTC
.	10	TRBV20-1	TRBJ2-3	once	CSAHTDTQYF	TGCAGTGCTCACACAGATACGCAGTATTTT
TRBD1	17	TRBV28	TRBJ2-6	.	CASSRGQISSGANVLTF	TGTGCCAGCAGCCGGGGACAGATCAGCTCTGGGGCCAACGTCCTGACTTTC
.	15	TRBV2	TRBJ2-1	.	CASSESSGPYNEQFF	TGTGCCAGCAGTGAATCGAGCGGACCCTACAATGAGCAGTTCTTC
.	15	TRBV4-1	TRBJ1-5	.	CASSRSDTNDQPQHF	TGCGCCAGCAGCCGATCGGACACTAATGATCAGCCCCAGCATTTT
.	14	TRBV5-8	TRBJ2-3	once	CASSLGRVPDTQYF	TGTGCCAGCAGCTTGGGGAGGGTACCAGATACGCAGTATTTT
.	15	TRBV19	TRBJ2-3	.	CASSPQRALTDTQYF	TGTGCCAGTAGTCCACAGCGGGCCCTCACAGATACGCAGTATTTT
.	13	TRBV25-1	TRBJ1-1	.	CASSRQENTEAFF	TGTGCCAGCAGTAGACAGGAGAACACTGAAGCTTTCTTT
.	14	TRBV5-4	TRBJ2-5	.	CASSQGAVQETQYF	TGTGCCAGCTCCCAAGGAGCGGTCCAAGAGACCCAGTACTTC
.	11	TRBV29-1	TRBJ1-4	.	CSVGSFEKLFF	TGCAGCGTTGGTAGTTTTGAAAAACTGTTTTTT
.	16	TRBV28	TRBJ2-6	once	CASSLGWASGANVLTF	TGTGCCAGCAGTTTAGGGTGGGCCTCTGGGGCCAACGTCCTGACTTTC
.	14	TRBV2	TRBJ2-1	.	CASSEAGVYNEQFF	TGTGCCAGCAGTGAAGCGGGAGTCTACAATGAGCAGTTCTTC